The present T cell receptor beta chain was sequenced within a study of response to subunit inactivated influenza vaccine. The study's findings and limits: With each seasonal influenza vaccination, the authors suggested, few new T cells are recruited.

There are a few counts of this clonotype. Its antigen is still unknown. TCRdb ran MiXCR on the RT-PCR reads and lists one entry per CDR3 protein. The data show 560,000 or so distinct CDR3 sequences, about 7.6% seen once. The specimen was PBMCs from blood, collected approximately 25 months after vaccination. The clonotype was recovered from a man in his fifties or sixties who received an inactivated influenza vaccine.

CDR3 sequence: CASSFPPKLETQYF. DNA of the CDR3: TGTGCCAGCAGTTTCCCCCCTAAACTAGAGACCCAGTACTTC. This chain uses TRBV28 with TRBJ2-5; D is undetermined. CDR1 and CDR2 (germline): MDHEN, SYDVKM. V lost 3 bases and J lost 4, with 12 bases in between. The CDR3 is 14 amino acids.